The 17 T cell receptor beta chains given below trace back to one sample, sequenced in a study of CD8+CD57+ T cells in acquired aplastic anemia. Genomic DNA acted as the template from which TCR beta VDJ combination and CDR3 sequence profiling were carried out. TCRdb ran MiXCR on the reads and lists one entry per CDR3 protein. Of under 200,000 distinct CDR3 sequences in the sample, around 45% were seen once. Sequencing was performed on sorted CD4+, CD8+, or CD8+CD57+ T cells (not recorded which) from PBMCs. The receptor set was obtained from a human donor in good health.

V usage is TRBV24-1 and J usage is TRBJ2-1; D gene uncertain. The CDR3 sequence is 12 residues long. The germline gives CDR1 KGHDR, CDR2 SFDVKD. V was pared by 1 base and J by 10 bases, with 7 bases between. The CDR3 region is CATSDLAAEQFF. The CDR3 DNA follows: TGTGCCACCAGTGATTTAGCTGCGGAGCAGTTCTTC.

This clonotype showed up just a few times. J is TRBJ2-3 and V is TRBV4-1; 7 bases match TRBD2. The CDR3 consists of 18 residues. Per the germline V gene, CDR1 is MGHRA and CDR2 is YSYEKL. J lost 0 bases, V lost 2 bases, and 11 bases had no gene match. The CDR3 sequence is CASSQRASRETSTDTQYF. CDR3 sequence (DNA): TGCGCCAGCAGCCAACGGGCGTCGCGGGAGACGAGCACAGATACGCAGTATTTT.

Concerning this clonotype: A much more abundant neighbour one base away suggests this may be a read error. This rearrangement joins TRBV10-3 to TRBJ1-1; TRBD1 matches 7 bases. There are 12 residues in the CDR3. The trim removed 3 bases at V and 7 bases at J, leaving 2 bases unmatched. Germline values: CDR1 ENHRY, CDR2 SYGVKD. CDR3 region: CAISDRQGEAFF. As DNA, the CDR3 is TGTGCCATCAGTGATCGACAGGGTGAAGCTTTCTTT.

CDR3 DNA: TGTGCCAGTAAGACAGGCAACACAGATACGCAGTATTTT. Translation: CASKTGNTDTQYF. The chain is built from TRBV19 and TRBJ2-3, with D tentatively TRBD1 (6 bases). Germline CDR1 reads LNHDA; CDR2 reads SQIVND (reference sequence). This CDR3 contains 13 residues. V dropped 7 bases and J dropped 2 bases, with 10 bases sitting between them.

The chain is built from TRBV10-3 and TRBJ1-1; D is unresolved. The CDR3 has 11 residues. Germline V gene sequence: CDR1 ENHRY, CDR2 SYGVKD. With 6 bases removed from V and 5 bases from J, the gap between germline ends came to 7 bases. The CDR3 DNA reads as TGTGCCATCAGGGAAGGGACTGAAGCTTTCTTT. It specifies CAIREGTEAFF.

The V and J genes are TRBV29-1 and TRBJ2-2, with D unresolved. This CDR3 contains 11 residues. CDR1 and CDR2 (germline): SQVTM, ANQGSEA. With 0 bases removed from V and 6 bases from J, the gap between germline ends came to 2 bases. CDR3 sequence: CSVEESGELFF. The DNA of the CDR3 is TGCAGCGTTGAAGAGTCCGGGGAGCTGTTTTTT.

This clonotype has a single count. The chain couples TRBV12-3 or TRBV12-4 to TRBJ2-7, with a weak D call TRBD2 (6 bases). The CDR3 covers 16 residues. V lost 6 bases and J lost 2, with 20 bases in between. CDR3 nucleotides: TGTGCCAGCAGCCCCCGTGAGGGGACTTCCACCTACGAGCAGTACTTC. Residues: CASSPREGTSTYEQYF.

The V call is TRBV18, the J call TRBJ2-2; D may be TRBD2 (5 bases). Deletions cut 3 bases from V and 6 bases from J, with 11 bases between. The CDR3 has 14 amino acids. CDR1 and CDR2 (germline): KGHSH, LQKENI. The DNA of the CDR3 is TGTGCCAGCTCACCCTTATGGGAGTCCGGGGAGCTGTTTTTT. This gives the protein CASSPLWESGELFF.

This clonotype has a count of ten or more. V usage is TRBV10-3 and J usage is TRBJ1-2, with D perhaps matching TRBD1 (6 bases). V lost 3 bases and J lost 1, with 6 bases in between. The CDR3 sequence is 13 residues long. The germline gives CDR1 ENHRY, CDR2 SYGVKD. The CDR3 DNA reads TGTGCCATCAGTGAACAGGGTAACTATGGCTACACCTTC. It is translated as CAISEQGNYGYTF.

V is TRBV30 and J is TRBJ2-2, with a tentative D call TRBD2 (5 bases). The CDR3 has 16 amino acids. The germline gives CDR1 GTSNPN, CDR2 SVGIG (reference sequence). V lost 5 bases and J 0 bases, leaving 16 bases between the germline ends. The CDR3 sequence is CAWSRLDFPNTGELFF. The CDR3 DNA follows: TGTGCCTGGTCACGACTGGACTTCCCGAACACCGGGGAGCTGTTTTTT.

This chain connects TRBV24-1 to TRBJ2-3; tentatively, D is TRBD1 (6 bases). CDR1 and CDR2 from the germline V gene are KGHDR and SFDVKD. This CDR3 has 15 residues. V gave up 5 bases and J gave up 3 bases, with 14 bases separating them. In nucleotides, the CDR3 is TGTGCCACCAGTGCACGGGACATGAGGACAGATACGCAGTATTTT. Residues: CATSARDMRTDTQYF.

This clonotype was observed a single time. The V and J genes are TRBV29-1 and TRBJ2-1; 7 nucleotides line up with TRBD2. Germline-derived CDR1 and CDR2 are SQVTM and ANQGSEA. The CDR3 runs to 15 residues. V shed 3 bases and J 8 bases; nucleotides not matched to a gene: 13. The DNA for the CDR3 is TGCAGCGTTGACCGCAACGCGGGAGATTTGGATGAGCAGTTCTTC. Residues: CSVDRNAGDLDEQFF.

There are many counts of this clonotype. The chain recombines TRBV6-1 with TRBJ1-5; D is unresolved. V gave up 6 bases and J gave up 8 bases, with 14 bases separating them. The germline CDR1 and CDR2 sequences are MNHNS and SASEGT. This CDR3 has 13 amino acids. The CDR3 region is CASSLVLWEPQHF. The CDR3, as DNA: TGTGCCAGCAGCTTGGTCCTCTGGGAGCCCCAGCATTTT.

This chain links TRBV9 with TRBJ2-3; D gene unclear. The CDR3 runs to 14 residues. V lost 0 bases and J lost 4, with 9 bases in between. Germline V gives CDR1 SGDLS, CDR2 YYNGEE. CDR3: CASSVEVGSDTQYF. DNA for the CDR3: TGTGCCAGCAGCGTAGAAGTGGGATCAGATACGCAGTATTTT.

This clonotype was picked up many times. V gene TRBV6-1 combines with J gene TRBJ2-7; no definite D call. The V gene lost 10 bases and the J gene lost 3 bases, with 10 bases spanning the gap. Germline CDR1 and CDR2: MNHNS and SASEGT. The CDR3 totals 11 residues. CDR3 in DNA: TGTGCCACCACGGAGTTCTACGAGCAGTACTTC. Encoded protein: CATTEFYEQYF.

CDR3 region: CASSFTGAPYEQYF. The CDR3 DNA follows: TGTGCCAGCAGCTTCACCGGGGCCCCCTACGAGCAGTACTTC. The chain is built from TRBV7-2 and TRBJ2-7, with D perhaps matching TRBD1 or TRBD2 (5 bases each). V gave up 3 bases and J gave up 2 bases, with 11 bases separating them. This CDR3 comprises 14 residues. CDR1 is SGHTA, CDR2 FQGNSA, per germline.

This clonotype was recorded only once. The chain links TRBV10-3 to TRBJ2-7; no definite D call. The CDR3 has 12 amino acids. Germline lookup yields CDR1 ENHRY and CDR2 SYGVKD. In DNA form, the CDR3 reads TGTGCTACGAGTTACTCCTACAATGAGCAGTACTTC. Its protein is CATSYSYNEQYF.